A single sample gave rise to the 28 T cell receptor beta chains below, sequenced in a study of blood T cells in healthy people across ages. Together with a sample-barcoded 5' primer, a J-beta primer mix was included in a second PCR lasting about 7 to 11 cycles. One entry per CDR3 protein results from TCRdb running MiXCR on the 5' RACE reads. Here the sample spans some 900,000 distinct CDR3 sequences, 48% being singletons. The sample taken for sequencing was blood. Every receptor here comes from a man aged 25 to 40 in good health.

The chain has TRBV28 and TRBJ2-7; D might be TRBD1 or TRBD2, each matching 5 bases. This CDR3 contains 15 residues. Germline V gene lookup returns CDR1 MDHEN and CDR2 SYDVKM. Trimming left V 6 bases short and J 5 bases short, with 20 bases between. CDR3: CASSSPGPSGNEQYF. The CDR3 bases are TGTGCCAGCAGCTCTCCGGGACCATCCGGCAACGAGCAGTACTTC. Full variable domain (remainder filled in from reference TRBV28 and TRBJ2-7): DVKVTQSSRYLVKRTGEKVFLECVQDMDHENMFWYRQDPGLGLRLIYFSYDVKMKEKGDIPEGYSVSREKKERFSLILESASTNQTSMYLCASSSPGPSGNEQYFGPGTRLTVT.

The V and J genes are TRBV7-2 and TRBJ2-1; 9 positions agree with TRBD1. The CDR3 runs to 13 residues. The junction had 7 bases not matched to a gene; V was cut back by 6 bases and J by 10 bases. Per the germline V gene, CDR1 is SGHTA and CDR2 is FQGNSA. CDR3 DNA sequence: TGTGCCAGCAGTGTACAGGGGGCAGGAGAGCAGTTCTTC. Protein sequence: CASSVQGAGEQFF.

Written as DNA, the CDR3 is TGTGCCAGCAGCTTGTCAGGGGGTCGCCACTACGAGCAGTACTTC. Translated: CASSLSGGRHYEQYF. This sequence joins TRBV5-6 and TRBJ2-7; 7 positions match TRBD1. The V gene's germline CDR1 is SGHDT and CDR2 YYEEEE. The CDR3 has 15 amino acids. The trim removed 1 base at V and 3 bases at J, leaving 7 bases unmatched.

This clonotype was picked up a small number of times. The CDR3 nucleotides are TGTGCCAGCAGTGAAAAGGCGGCAGGGGTTTACAATGAGCAGTTCTTC. Translating it yields CASSEKAAGVYNEQFF. The chain recombines TRBV2 with TRBJ2-1; perhaps TRBD1 as D (6 bases). The CDR3 is made up of 16 amino acids. The V gene's germline CDR1 is SNHLY and CDR2 FYNNEI. With 2 bases removed from V and 4 bases from J, the gap between germline ends came to 15 bases.

This rearrangement joins TRBV24-1 to TRBJ2-1; D possibly corresponds to TRBD1 (6 bases). The CDR3 is 15 amino acids. V lost 1 base and J lost 4, with 10 bases in between. Per germline, CDR1 KGHDR and CDR2 SFDVKD. CDR3: CATSDFLQGYNEQFF. The CDR3 DNA reads as TGTGCCACCAGTGATTTTTTACAGGGTTACAATGAGCAGTTCTTC.

The sample holds a few counts of this clonotype. The chain joins TRBV4-1 to TRBJ2-7; TRBD1 might be the D (6 bases). CDR1 and CDR2 (germline): MGHRA, YSYEKL. This CDR3 has 16 amino acids. The V gene lost 3 bases and the J gene lost 4 bases, with 19 bases spanning the gap. The DNA of the CDR3 is TGCGCCAGCAGCCAGGGTCCCACAGGGTTCTGGTACGAGCAGTACTTC. This translates into CASSQGPTGFWYEQYF.

V gene TRBV20-1 combines with J gene TRBJ1-2; 9 positions agree with TRBD1. With V trimmed by 2 bases and J by 7 bases, 17 bases remained unmatched. The V gene's germline CDR1 is DFQATT and CDR2 SNEGSKA (reference sequence). The CDR3 extends over 17 amino acids. CDR3 in amino acids: CSARPQTRDRAIGGYTF. For the CDR3, the DNA is TGCAGTGCTAGACCACAAACCCGGGACAGGGCAATCGGTGGCTACACCTTC.

The chain is built from TRBV27 and TRBJ2-7; 7 nucleotides align to TRBD2. V trimming: 3 bases; J trimming: 0 bases; junction bases outside the gene matches: 11. The germline V gene has CDR1 MNHEY and CDR2 SMNVEV (reference sequence). This CDR3 is 17 amino acids long. CDR3 in amino acids: CASSLSRPGRTSYEQYF. In DNA, the CDR3 is TGTGCCAGCAGTTTGTCGCGTCCCGGGAGGACCTCCTACGAGCAGTACTTC.

This clonotype was counted between two and nine times. This sequence joins TRBV28 and TRBJ1-2, with D possibly TRBD1 on 5 matching bases. There are 12 residues in the CDR3. V was cut by 6 bases and J by 7 bases, with 12 bases left in between. Germline V lookup: CDR1 MDHEN, CDR2 SYDVKM. The CDR3 reads CASRVLGGGYTF. In nucleotides, the CDR3 is TGTGCCAGCAGGGTTCTCGGGGGTGGCTACACCTTC.

Regarding this clonotype: One end of the junction fails to match germline, which may point to a read error. The CDR3 nucleotides read TGTGCCAGCAGCACCACAGGGACGGGGACAGATACGCGGTATTTT. This sequence encodes CASSTTGTGTDTRYF. The V call is TRBV9, the J call TRBJ2-3; TRBD1 matches at 7 bases. Germline V gene sequence: CDR1 SGDLS, CDR2 YYNGEE. The CDR3 totals 15 residues.

This clonotype came up once. The chain combines TRBV19 with TRBJ1-2; a possible D gene is TRBD1 (5 bases). Germline V gene lookup returns CDR1 LNHDA and CDR2 SQIVND (reference sequence). CDR3 size: 15 residues. Trimming took 6 bases from V and 1 from J, leaving 15 bases between them. The CDR3 region has the DNA TGTGCCAGTAGCCGAGCCAGGGCCGGTAACTATGGCTACACCTTC. Translating gives CASSRARAGNYGYTF.

The V call is TRBV14, the J call TRBJ1-2; maybe TRBD1 (5 bases). The CDR3 runs 14 residues. Germline-derived CDR1 and CDR2 are SGHDN and FVKESK. Trimming took 2 bases from V and 8 from J, leaving 15 bases between them. The CDR3 DNA follows: TGTGCCAGCAGCCAATGGTACCAGGGAGGGGGCTACACCTTC. Amino acids: CASSQWYQGGGYTF.

Concerning this clonotype: One end of the junction varies from germline; a read error may be responsible. The chain combines TRBV7-6 with TRBJ2-5, with 12 bases matching TRBD2. The CDR3 covers 17 residues. Germline V CDR1 and CDR2: SGHVS, FNYEAQ. The CDR3 sequence: CANSLELAGGQVETQYF. The CDR3, as DNA: TGTGCCAACAGCTTAGAGCTAGCGGGGGGGCAAGTGGAGACCCAGTACTTC.

J is TRBJ2-1 and V is TRBV20-1; D call uncertain. The CDR3 runs to 13 residues. V lost 6 bases and J 0 bases, leaving 9 bases between the germline ends. Per germline, CDR1 DFQATT and CDR2 SNEGSKA (reference sequence). CDR3 sequence reads: CSARPGSYNEQFF. For the CDR3, the DNA is TGCAGTGCGAGGCCCGGCTCCTACAATGAGCAGTTCTTC.

The CDR3 DNA follows: TGCGCCAGCAGCCAGGGACCCGACAGGGGGCGTAGGGAAAAACTGTTTTTT. As protein: CASSQGPDRGRREKLFF. The rearrangement joins TRBV4-1 to TRBJ1-4; 10 bases are a match to TRBD1. CDR1 MGHRA and CDR2 YSYEKL come from the germline V gene. The CDR3 consists of 17 residues. V lost 3 bases, J lost 8 bases, and 12 bases stayed unmatched.

The chain couples TRBV7-2 to TRBJ2-7; D may be TRBD1 or TRBD2 (5 bases each). The CDR3 has 13 amino acids. The germline gives CDR1 SGHTA, CDR2 FQGNSA. V dropped 5 bases and J dropped 4 bases, with 12 bases sitting between them. In DNA form, the CDR3 reads TGTGCCAGCAGCCCCGGGACGAGGTACGAGCAGTACTTC. Amino acid sequence: CASSPGTRYEQYF.

The table lists this clonotype with a few counts. The chain combines TRBV10-3 with TRBJ1-5; 9 bases are a match to TRBD1. The germline V gene has CDR1 ENHRY and CDR2 SYGVKD. The CDR3 totals 15 residues. V gave up 9 bases and J gave up 2 bases; unmatched junction bases: 8. The CDR3 DNA reads TGTGCCATTTCCCGGACAGGGGAGGGCAATCAGCCCCAGCATTTT. It specifies CAISRTGEGNQPQHF.

This clonotype has only a few counts. The CDR3 here is CSGTPGQGTQYF. CDR3 sequence (DNA): TGCAGCGGGACGCCGGGACAAGGTACGCAGTATTTT. The chain employs TRBV29-1 and TRBJ2-3, with D maybe TRBD1 (6 bases). Trimming shortened V by 7 bases and J by 8 bases, and 16 bases separated the two germline ends. This CDR3 has 12 amino acids. The germline CDR1 and CDR2 sequences are SQVTM and ANQGSEA.

The sample holds a few counts of this clonotype. The rearrangement joins TRBV13 to TRBJ2-7; TRBD1 matches 8 bases. The CDR3 covers 13 residues. The junction had 4 bases not matched to a gene; V was cut back by 3 bases and J by 6 bases. Germline V gives CDR1 PRHDT, CDR2 FYEKMQ (reference sequence). This CDR3 is CASSFDTGGEQYF. The DNA of the CDR3 is TGTGCCAGCAGCTTCGATACAGGGGGCGAGCAGTACTTC.

This clonotype was seen only a few times. This sequence joins TRBV3-1 and TRBJ1-4; D is unresolved. Germline V gene sequence: CDR1 LGHDT, CDR2 YNNKEL (reference sequence). The CDR3 has 15 amino acids. The V end was cut by 1 base, the J end by 2 bases, with 8 bases between. The CDR3 spells CASSQVRNTNEKLFF. The CDR3 DNA sequence: TGTGCCAGCAGCCAAGTTCGGAATACTAATGAAAAACTGTTTTTT.

This clonotype was seen only a few times. The chain employs TRBV12-3 or TRBV12-4 and TRBJ1-2; D ambiguous. V lost 7 bases to trimming and J lost 8 bases, with 20 bases between them. This CDR3 comprises 14 residues. The CDR3 loop reads CASNTALSTTGYTF. CDR3 nucleotide sequence: TGTGCCAGCAATACTGCCCTGTCAACGACGGGCTACACCTTC.

The chain combines TRBV10-3 with TRBJ2-1; D possibly matches TRBD1 or TRBD2 (6 bases each). CDR1 ENHRY and CDR2 SYGVKD come from the germline V gene. This CDR3 has 17 amino acids. The ends were cut back, 4 bases at V and 0 bases at J, with 16 bases in the middle. This CDR3 is CAISGEEGVSSYNEQFF. The CDR3 DNA sequence: TGTGCCATCAGTGGAGAGGAGGGGGTTAGCTCCTACAATGAGCAGTTCTTC.

The genes are TRBV10-3 and TRBJ2-5; TRBD1 matches at 7 bases. J gave up 3 bases and V 0 bases, and 4 bases lay outside the gene matches. CDR1 and CDR2 from the germline V gene are ENHRY and SYGVKD. This CDR3 is 15 amino acids long. CDR3 nucleotides: TGTGCCATCAGTGAGTCTCAAACAGGGGAAGAGACCCAGTACTTC. This gives the protein CAISESQTGEETQYF.

The chain couples TRBV5-6 to TRBJ1-5; no clear D gene. Germline CDR1 reads SGHDT; CDR2 reads YYEEEE. CDR3 length equals 15 residues. Trimming removed 3 bases from V and 2 bases from J, with 12 bases in between. CDR3 nucleotide sequence: TGTGCCAGCAGCTCTAGGGCGTACGGCAATCAGCCCCAGCATTTT. It translates to CASSSRAYGNQPQHF.

This clonotype was found a few times. The V gene is TRBV4-2, the J gene TRBJ1-5, with D perhaps matching TRBD1 (5 bases). V was shortened by 3 bases and J by 1 base, with 13 bases between the two germline ends. CDR1 and CDR2 from the germline V gene are LGHNA and YNFKEQ. The CDR3 covers 16 residues. CDR3 sequence (DNA): TGTGCCAGCAGCCAGCCGGGACTCAGGAGCAATCAGCCCCAGCATTTT. Its translation: CASSQPGLRSNQPQHF.

The table lists this clonotype with a few counts. This CDR3 is CASSVSPHREQFF. The CDR3 DNA reads TGTGCCAGCAGCGTATCGCCCCACAGAGAGCAGTTCTTC. The chain couples TRBV7-9 to TRBJ2-1; D gene ambiguous. The germline V gene encodes CDR1 SEHNR and CDR2 FQNEAQ (reference sequence). V was shortened by 5 bases and J by 10 bases, with 15 bases between the two germline ends. This CDR3 region has 13 residues.

The chain is built from TRBV25-1 and TRBJ1-1, with D possibly matching TRBD1 (6 bases). The CDR3 extends over 14 amino acids. Germline V gene lookup returns CDR1 MGHDK and CDR2 SYGVNS. V dropped 4 bases and J dropped 5 bases, with 14 bases sitting between them. DNA for the CDR3: TGTGCCAGCAGTGGACGGACTCAGGGGACTGAAGCTTTCTTT. This codes for CASSGRTQGTEAFF.

The J gene is TRBJ1-6, the V gene TRBV27, with D possibly being TRBD1 (5 bases). This CDR3 spans 13 amino acids. Trimming shortened V by 5 bases and J by 8 bases, and 10 bases separated the two germline ends. CDR1 and CDR2 from the germline V gene are MNHEY and SMNVEV (reference sequence). The CDR3 protein is CASSMGGYSPLHF. CDR3 bases: TGTGCCAGCAGTATGGGGGGGTATTCACCCCTCCACTTT.